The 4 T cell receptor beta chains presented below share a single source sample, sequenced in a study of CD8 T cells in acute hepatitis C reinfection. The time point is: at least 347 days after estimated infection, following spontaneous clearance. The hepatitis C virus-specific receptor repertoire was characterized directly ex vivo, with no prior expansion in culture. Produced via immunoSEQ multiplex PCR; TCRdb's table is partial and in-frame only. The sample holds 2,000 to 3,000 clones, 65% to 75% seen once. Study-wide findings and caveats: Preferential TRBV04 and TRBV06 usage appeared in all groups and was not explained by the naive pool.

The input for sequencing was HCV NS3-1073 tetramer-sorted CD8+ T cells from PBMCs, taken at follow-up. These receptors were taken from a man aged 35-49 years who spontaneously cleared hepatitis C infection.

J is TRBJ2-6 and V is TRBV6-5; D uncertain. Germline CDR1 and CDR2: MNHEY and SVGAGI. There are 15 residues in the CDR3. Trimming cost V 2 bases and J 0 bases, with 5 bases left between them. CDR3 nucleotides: TGTGCCAGCAGTTACCTACACTCTGGGGCCAACGTCCTGACTTTC. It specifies CASSYLHSGANVLTF.

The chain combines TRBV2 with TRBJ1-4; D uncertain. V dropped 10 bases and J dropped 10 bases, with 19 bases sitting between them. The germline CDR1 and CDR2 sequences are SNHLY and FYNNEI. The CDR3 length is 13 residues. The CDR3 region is CATRHWKRSKLFF. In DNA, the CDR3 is TGTGCCACCAGACATTGGAAAAGATCAAAACTGTTTTTT.

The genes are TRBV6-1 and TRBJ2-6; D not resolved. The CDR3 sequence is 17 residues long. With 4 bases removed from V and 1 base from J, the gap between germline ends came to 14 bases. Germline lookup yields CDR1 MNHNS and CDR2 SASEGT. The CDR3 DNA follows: TGTGCCAGCAGTGTTGAAGGACGCGGATCTGGGGCCAACGTCCTGACTTTC. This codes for CASSVEGRGSGANVLTF.

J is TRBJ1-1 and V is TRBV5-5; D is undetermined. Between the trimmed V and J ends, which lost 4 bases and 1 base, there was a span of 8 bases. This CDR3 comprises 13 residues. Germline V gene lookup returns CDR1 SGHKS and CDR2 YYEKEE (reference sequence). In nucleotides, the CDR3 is TGTGCCAGCAGCCAAGAGGCGAACACTGAAGCTTTCTTT. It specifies CASSQEANTEAFF.